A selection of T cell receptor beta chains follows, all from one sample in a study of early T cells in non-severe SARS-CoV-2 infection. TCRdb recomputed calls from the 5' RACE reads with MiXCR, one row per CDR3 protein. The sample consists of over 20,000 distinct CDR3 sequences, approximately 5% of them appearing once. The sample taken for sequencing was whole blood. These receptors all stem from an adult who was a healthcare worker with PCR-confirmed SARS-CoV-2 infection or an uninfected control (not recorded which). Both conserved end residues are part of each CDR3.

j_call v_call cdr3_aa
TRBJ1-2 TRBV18 CASSPPRQHYGYTF
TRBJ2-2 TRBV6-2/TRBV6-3 CASSYQTGELFF
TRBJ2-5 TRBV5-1 CASSLTGGTETQYF
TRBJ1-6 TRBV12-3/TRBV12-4 CASSHTGGNSPLHF
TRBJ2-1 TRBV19 CASMFSGTGKYNEQFF
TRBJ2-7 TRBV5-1 CASSLDVASYEQYF
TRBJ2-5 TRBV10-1 CASSESIGSGDKETQYF
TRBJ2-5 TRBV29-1 CSAKDRTGTQYF
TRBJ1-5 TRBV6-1 CATGTGVYNQPQHF
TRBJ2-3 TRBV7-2 CASSLVGAGDTDTQYF
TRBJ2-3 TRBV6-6 CASSYSGMRTDTQYF
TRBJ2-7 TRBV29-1 CSVEGGDSSYEQYF
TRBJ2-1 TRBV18 CASSPAGTGNNEQFF
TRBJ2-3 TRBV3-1 CASSRGSPTDTQYF
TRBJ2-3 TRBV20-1 CSAKAGTSTDTQYF
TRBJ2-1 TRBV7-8 CASSGSGGLPDEQFF
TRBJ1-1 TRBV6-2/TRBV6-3 CVSSQGLSSFF
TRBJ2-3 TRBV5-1 CASSLGFTDTQYF
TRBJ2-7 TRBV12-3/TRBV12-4 CASSFGGINEQYF
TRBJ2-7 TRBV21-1 CASSKVVNGGSYEQYF
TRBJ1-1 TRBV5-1 CASSLGDRSPNTEAFF
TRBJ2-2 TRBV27 CASSLSATSGGPRNTGELFF
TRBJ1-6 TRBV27 CASSRGTAYNSPLHF
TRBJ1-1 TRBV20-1 CSAQRLMNTEAFF
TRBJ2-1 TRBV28 CASRGEDSHSYNEQFF
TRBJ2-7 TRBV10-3 CAISEDRGGYEQYF
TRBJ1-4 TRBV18 CASSPRSGANEKLFF
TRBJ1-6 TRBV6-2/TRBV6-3 CASSSGTGFSPLHF
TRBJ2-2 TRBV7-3 CASTPGPRANTGELFF
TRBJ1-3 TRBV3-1 CASSQERNSGNTIYF
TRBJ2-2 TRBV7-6 CASSFNEPMGGELFF
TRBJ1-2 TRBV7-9 CASSLDFYGYTF
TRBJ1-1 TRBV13 CASSLGDRGYGEAFF
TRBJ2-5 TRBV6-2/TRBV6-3 CASSYSPDRGETQYF
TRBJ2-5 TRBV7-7 CASSPGQGGGTQYF
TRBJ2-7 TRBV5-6 CASSLASTPYEQYF
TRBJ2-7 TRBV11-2 CASSSTGYEQYF
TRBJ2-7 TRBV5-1 CASSLRQGLASYEQYF
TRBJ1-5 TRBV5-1 CASSSTGGRNQPQHF
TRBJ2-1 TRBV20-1 CSALRQGRSSYNEQFF
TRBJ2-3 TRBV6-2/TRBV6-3 CASSYRGEADTQYF
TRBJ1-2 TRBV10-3 CAIRELGQSNYGYTF
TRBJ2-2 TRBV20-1 CSAPDLATGELFF
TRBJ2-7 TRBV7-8 CASRGDSLKTYEQYF
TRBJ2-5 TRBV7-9 CAGTFGTYQETQYF
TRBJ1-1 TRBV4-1 CASSQDRTGRFF
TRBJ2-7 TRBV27 CASSPSLTGSGTYEQYF
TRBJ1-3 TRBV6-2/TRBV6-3 CASSAQGRGNTIYF
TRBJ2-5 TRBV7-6 CASSTGLGQVQETQYF
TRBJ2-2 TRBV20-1 CSAINRASGNTGELFF
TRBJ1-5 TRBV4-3 CASSQDRAGNQPQHF
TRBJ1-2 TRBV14 CASSQAEAYYGYTF
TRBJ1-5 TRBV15 CATSTLDQPQHF
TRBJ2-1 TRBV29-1 CSVEEGRTPYNEQFF
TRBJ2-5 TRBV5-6 CASSLDLRQETQYF
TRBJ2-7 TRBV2 CASSYGTFYEQYF
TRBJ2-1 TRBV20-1 CSARDSDRGDEQFF